This T cell receptor beta chain stems from a study of tumor-infiltrating lymphocytes in primary liver carcinoma. A primer matching the constant region was used to make TCR beta cDNA from approximately 520 ng of total RNA. Sequencing libraries for TCR beta derived from three nested multiplex PCR rounds that used slightly modified ARM-PCR. The study ran its first two PCR rounds for around 10 cycles each, using TRBV1-TRBV30 forward primers and a C-beta reverse primer. MiXCR, run by TCRdb on the multiplex PCR reads, gives a single entry per CDR3 protein. The table shows 95,000 to 150,000 distinct CDR3 sequences, with approximately 70% occurring only once. There are 16 residues in the CDR3. With 10 bases removed from V and 9 bases from J, the gap between germline ends came to 30 bases. The germline V gene has CDR1 SGHAT and CDR2 FQNNGV. Co-extraction of both nucleic acids (RNA and DNA) used about 17-31 mg of unsorted bulk tissue.

This TCR derives from a woman aged 55-69 years with primary liver carcinoma and hepatitis B virus infection. The genes are TRBV11-2 and TRBJ1-1; TRBD1 is a possible D gene (6 bases). Sequenced material: liver tumor tissue from sampling region 1. Subset indicated: tumor region T1, superior pole. The CDR3 loop reads CAIRHGGAGGFSKAFF. The CDR3 coding sequence is TGTGCCATCAGACACGGGGGCGCAGGAGGTTTCTCTAAAGCTTTCTTT.